These 19 T cell receptor beta chains came from one sample sequenced in a study of blood T cell repertoires in COVID-19. Some clones are missing from TCRdb's copy, which holds only in-frame ones; the method was immunoSEQ multiplex PCR. The sample includes roughly 150,000 clones, under 90% of them seen just once. The material sequenced was peripheral blood. The receptors stem from a woman older than 75 with acute or convalescent COVID-19.

The V call is TRBV5-6, the J call TRBJ2-5, with 8 bases that match TRBD1. This CDR3 spans 15 amino acids. V shed 0 bases, J shed 6 bases, and the junction held 7 bases outside the gene matches. Germline V gene lookup returns CDR1 SGHDT and CDR2 YYEEEE. The CDR3 here is CASSLGPGGIQTQYF. CDR3 DNA sequence: TGTGCCAGCAGCTTGGGGCCAGGGGGCATACAGACCCAGTACTTC.

The table lists this clone with many counts. The chain combines TRBV6-5 with TRBJ1-4; a possible D gene is TRBD1 (5 bases). Trimming shortened V by 2 bases and J by 5 bases, and 9 bases separated the two germline ends. Germline CDR1 is MNHEY and CDR2 is SVGAGI. CDR3 length equals 14 residues. CDR3 sequence (DNA): TGTGCCAGCAGTTACGGCGGGGGGAATGAAAAACTGTTTTTT. The encoded protein is CASSYGGGNEKLFF.

The rearrangement uses TRBV7-9 and TRBJ1-1, with D perhaps TRBD1 (6 bases). Germline V gene data show CDR1 as SEHNR and CDR2 as FQNEAQ (reference sequence). V lost 3 bases and J 12 bases, leaving 17 bases between the germline ends. The length of the CDR3 is 13 residues. CDR3 sequence (DNA): TGTGCCAGCAGCTTCGAGATTGAGGGGACAACTTTCTTT. This codes for CASSFEIEGTTFF.

The V gene is TRBV6-5, the J gene TRBJ1-2; 8 bases align to TRBD1. The CDR3 consists of 16 residues. With V trimmed by 4 bases and J by 1 base, 8 bases remained unmatched. CDR1 and CDR2 from the germline V gene are MNHEY and SVGAGI. In DNA, the CDR3 is TGTGCCAGCAGTTCCGGACAGGGCACACTTAACTATGGCTACACCTTC. Amino acids: CASSSGQGTLNYGYTF.

This clone was seen just once. J is TRBJ2-6 and V is TRBV10-3; D remains ambiguous. Germline CDR1 ENHRY, CDR2 SYGVKD. The CDR3 runs to 15 residues. CDR3 bases: TGTGCACATTCGAACCCCCGCTCTGGGGCCAACGTCCTGACTTTC. It translates to CAHSNPRSGANVLTF.

The chain employs TRBV2 and TRBJ1-3; perhaps TRBD1 as D (5 bases). In germline, CDR1 is SNHLY, CDR2 FYNNEI. Trimming stripped 4 bases from V and 1 base from J, with 14 bases between. CDR3 length: 16 amino acids. The chain's CDR3 is CASSVLIAGSGNTIYF. The CDR3 coding sequence is TGTGCCAGCAGTGTCCTCATAGCAGGGTCTGGAAACACCATATATTTT.

The chain carries TRBV2 and TRBJ2-2; 10 bases agree with TRBD2. From germline, CDR1 is SNHLY and CDR2 FYNNEI. V shed 5 bases, J shed 5 bases, and the junction held 5 bases outside the gene matches. CDR3 length: 15 amino acids. The CDR3 is CASSPTSGQTGELFF. CDR3 sequence (DNA): TGTGCCAGCAGTCCGACTAGCGGGCAAACCGGGGAGCTGTTTTTT. Together with reference TRBV2 and TRBJ2-2, the CDR3 gives the full variable domain: EPEVTQTPSHQVTQMGQEVILRCVPISNHLYFYWYRQILGQKVEFLVSFYNNEISEKSEIFDDQFSVERPDGSNFTLKIRSTKLEDSAMYFCASSPTSGQTGELFFGEGSRLTVL.

The J gene is TRBJ1-2, the V gene TRBV3-1 (or the pseudogene TRBV3-2); D might be TRBD1 (6 bases). The germline V gene has CDR1 LGHDT and CDR2 YNNKEL (reference sequence). V was clipped by 2 bases and J by 3 bases, with 10 bases between them. This CDR3 has 14 residues. The DNA for the CDR3 is TGTGCCAGCAGCCAAACACAGGGTCACTATGGCTACACCTTC. Translation: CASSQTQGHYGYTF.

The chain couples TRBV23-1 to TRBJ2-4; the match to TRBD2 covers 7 bases. TRBV23-1 counts as an open reading frame of uncertain function. This CDR3 is built from 16 residues. V was clipped by 5 bases and J by 2 bases; unmatched bases: 9. The CDR3 region is CASSCGGGRTKNIQYF. The CDR3 DNA sequence: TGCGCCAGCAGTTGCGGGGGAGGGCGGACCAAAAACATTCAGTACTTC.

With respect to this clone: Sequence at one end of the junction differs from germline and may be a read error. The V gene is TRBV19, the J gene TRBJ1-6; TRBD1 matches 7 bases. There are 12 residues in the CDR3. The germline V gene has CDR1 LNHDA and CDR2 SQIVND (reference sequence). The CDR3 nucleotides are TGCGCTACCAGGACAGGCAATTCACCCCTCCACTTT. As protein: CATRTGNSPLHF.

This clone was seen more than once but under ten times. The chain carries TRBV5-1 and TRBJ2-5, with 8 bases identical to TRBD2. V shed 0 bases and J 2 bases; nucleotides not matched to a gene: 0. CDR3 size: 14 residues. Germline values: CDR1 SGHRS, CDR2 YFSETQ. Here the CDR3 DNA reads TGCGCCAGCAGCTTGGCGGGGGGGCAAGAGACCCAGTACTTC. This gives the protein CASSLAGGQETQYF.

This clone has a single count. The chain combines TRBV3-1 (or the pseudogene TRBV3-2) with TRBJ2-4, with TRBD2 as a possible D gene (7 bases). Trimming stripped 4 bases from V and 3 bases from J, with 13 bases between. This CDR3 contains 15 residues. Germline CDR1 reads LGHDT; CDR2 reads YNNKEL (reference sequence). CDR3 in DNA: TGTGCCAGCAGCCTCGCGGGGGCCGGCAAAAACATTCAGTACTTC. As protein: CASSLAGAGKNIQYF.

The chain employs TRBV28 and TRBJ2-1; 7 bases are shared with TRBD1. V trimming: 10 bases; J trimming: 4 bases; junction bases outside the gene matches: 4. Germline values: CDR1 MDHEN, CDR2 SYDVKM. The CDR3 spans 12 residues. The CDR3 region is CATLGQYNEQFF. The CDR3 nucleotides are TGTGCCACCCTGGGACAGTACAATGAGCAGTTCTTC.

This clone has a handful of counts. The chain recombines TRBV28 with TRBJ1-5, with D unresolved. V was shortened by 10 bases and J by 11 bases, with 15 bases between the two germline ends. The CDR3 consists of 11 residues. Germline CDR1 is MDHEN and CDR2 is SYDVKM. The CDR3 coding sequence is TGTGCCACCGGTAACAGATTGGCCCAGCATTTT. Its protein product is CATGNRLAQHF.

V gene TRBV18 combines with J gene TRBJ2-1, with 7 bases aligning to TRBD1. Germline-derived CDR1 and CDR2 are KGHSH and LQKENI. V lost 4 bases, J lost 4 bases, and 7 bases stayed unmatched. The CDR3 runs to 15 residues. CDR3 in DNA: TGTGCCAGCTCACTCGACCGGGACAGATACAATGAGCAGTTCTTC. It translates to CASSLDRDRYNEQFF.

The rearrangement joins TRBV5-5 to TRBJ2-2; 10 nucleotides match TRBD2. The trim removed 4 bases at V and 6 bases at J, leaving 9 bases unmatched. Germline V CDR1 and CDR2: SGHKS, YYEKEE (reference sequence). The length of the CDR3 is 16 residues. The CDR3 region has the DNA TGTGCCAGCAGCCCCACCATAGCGGGGGGTGCCGGGGAGCTGTTTTTT. This encodes CASSPTIAGGAGELFF.

V is TRBV11-2 and J is TRBJ2-7; TRBD1 matches 9 bases. Germline CDR1 reads SGHAT; CDR2 reads FQNNGV. CDR3 length: 16 amino acids. With V trimmed by 3 bases and J by 3 bases, 9 bases remained unmatched. This CDR3 reads CASSFKPGTGNYEQYF. Written as DNA, the CDR3 is TGTGCCAGCAGCTTTAAACCCGGGACAGGGAACTACGAGCAGTACTTC.

The chain combines TRBV7-2 with TRBJ2-5; TRBD1 aligns across 9 bases. This CDR3 spans 15 amino acids. The V gene's germline CDR1 is SGHTA and CDR2 FQGNSA. The V gene end was trimmed by 6 bases and the J gene end by 5 bases; junction bases not matched to a gene: 10. The CDR3 loop is CASSRTGVTGETQYF. The CDR3 DNA sequence: TGTGCCAGCAGTCGGACAGGGGTTACTGGGGAGACCCAGTACTTC.

This chain uses TRBV11-3 with TRBJ2-1, with 9 bases fitting TRBD2. The CDR3 is 13 residues long. The V segment lost 4 bases and the J segment 5 bases; nucleotides outside the gene matches: 0. CDR1 is SGHNT, CDR2 YENEEA, per germline. CDR3 residues: CASSSSGDNEQFF. DNA for the CDR3: TGTGCCAGCAGCTCTAGCGGGGACAATGAGCAGTTCTTC. Filled out from reference TRBV11-3 and TRBJ2-1, the complete variable domain reads EAGVVQSPRYKIIEKKQPVAFWCNPISGHNTLYWYLQNLGQGPELLIRYENEEAVDDSQLPKDRFSAERLKGVDSTLKIQPAELGDSAVYLCASSSSGDNEQFFGPGTRLTVL.